Each of the 21 T cell receptor beta chains below was sequenced from the same sample in a study of cytomegalovirus exposure and HLA in healthy donors. 60 Vbeta and 13 Jbeta primers were used in PCR. Method: immunoSEQ multiplex PCR; TCRdb's copy keeps in-frame clones and lacks some. The repertoire consists of about 120,000 clones, with less than 10% occurring once and the leading ten covering approximately 6%. Sample: PBMCs. Receptor source: a woman aged 40 to 50 in good health and CMV-seropositive.

The chain employs TRBV5-1 and TRBJ2-7; 9 bases align to TRBD1. V shed 2 bases and J 4 bases; nucleotides not matched to a gene: 4. Per germline, CDR1 SGHRS and CDR2 YFSETQ. This CDR3 is 14 amino acids long. The CDR3 protein is CASSLGTGLYEQYF. The CDR3 nucleotides are TGCGCCAGCAGCTTAGGGACAGGGTTGTACGAGCAGTACTTC.

This clone was counted a few times. CDR3 protein: CASSHTDSYNEQFF. Here the CDR3 DNA reads TGTGCCAGCAGTCACACAGACAGTTACAATGAGCAGTTCTTC. J is TRBJ2-1 and V is TRBV27, with D possibly matching TRBD1 (5 bases). Looked up from germline, CDR1 is MNHEY and CDR2 is SMNVEV (reference sequence). Trimming took 5 bases from V and 4 from J, leaving 12 bases between them. The CDR3 consists of 14 residues.

This sequence joins TRBV18 and TRBJ2-7; a weak D match, TRBD1 (6 bases). Germline V gives CDR1 KGHSH, CDR2 LQKENI. V was shortened by 5 bases and J by 11 bases, with 16 bases between the two germline ends. This CDR3 is 12 amino acids long. CDR3: CASSSQQGFEYF. The CDR3 DNA is TGTGCCAGCTCATCGCAACAGGGATTCGAGTACTTC.

A single count supports this clone. V usage is TRBV6-1 and J usage is TRBJ2-4, with 7 bases aligning to TRBD2. The CDR3 sequence is 14 residues long. Trimming cost V 4 bases and J 7 bases; bases outside gene matches: 7. Germline CDR1 reads MNHNS; CDR2 reads SASEGT. CDR3 nucleotide sequence: TGTGCCAGCAGTGGGGGGGGAGGGGCCAACATTCAGTACTTC. The encoded protein is CASSGGGGANIQYF.

The V gene is TRBV5-1, the J gene TRBJ1-4; D is ambiguous. V was pared by 5 bases and J by 3 bases, with 8 bases between. The germline gives CDR1 SGHRS, CDR2 YFSETQ. The CDR3 totals 13 residues. This chain's CDR3 is CASRLEANEKLFF. The CDR3 DNA sequence: TGCGCCAGCAGGCTAGAGGCTAATGAAAAACTGTTTTTT.

This clone was picked up a small number of times. V and J are TRBV5-1 and TRBJ2-3, with a tentative D call TRBD2 (5 bases). Trimming pared 5 bases from V and 4 bases from J, leaving 11 bases between. Germline V gene data show CDR1 as SGHRS and CDR2 as YFSETQ. The CDR3 is 13 amino acids. CDR3 loop: CASRSEGADTQYF. The CDR3 bases are TGCGCCAGCAGAAGCGAGGGAGCAGATACGCAGTATTTT. Complete variable domain (other parts from reference TRBV5-1 and TRBJ2-3): KAGVTQTPRYLIKTRGQQVTLSCSPISGHRSVSWYQQTPGQGLQFLFEYFSETQRNKGNFPGRFSGRQFSNSRSEMNVSTLELGDSALYLCASRSEGADTQYFGPGTRLTVL.

In its sample, this clone was seen a few times. This chain uses TRBV7-8 with TRBJ2-1; D gene uncertain. Trimming removed 1 base at V and 6 bases at J, with 7 bases between. CDR3 size: 13 residues. CDR1 is SGHVS, CDR2 FQNEAQ, per germline. The CDR3 DNA reads as TGTGCCAGCAGCTTAGGCCGGGTCAATGAGCAGTTCTTC. Encoded protein: CASSLGRVNEQFF.

In its sample, this clone was seen a few times. The chain uses TRBV28 and TRBJ2-7; D is perhaps TRBD1 (5 bases). CDR1 MDHEN and CDR2 SYDVKM come from the germline V gene. CDR3 length: 15 amino acids. V was shortened by 2 bases and J by 2 bases, with 13 bases between the two germline ends. The CDR3 coding sequence is TGTGCCAGCAGTTTACCGTCACAGGTTGCCTACGAGCAGTACTTC. Protein sequence: CASSLPSQVAYEQYF.

This chain connects TRBV9 to TRBJ2-3; D remains ambiguous. The CDR3 is 13 residues long. Germline CDR1 reads SGDLS; CDR2 reads YYNGEE. V was trimmed by 1 base and J by 2 bases, leaving 5 bases between them. CDR3 nucleotides: TGTGCCAGCAGCGTAACTCCCACAGATACGCAGTATTTT. This encodes CASSVTPTDTQYF.

The gene calls are TRBV30 and TRBJ2-3, with TRBD2 as a possible D gene (6 bases). V lost 1 base to trimming and J lost 3 bases, with 17 bases between them. The CDR3 extends over 16 amino acids. Germline loops: CDR1 GTSNPN, CDR2 SVGIG (reference sequence). CDR3 amino acids: CAWSAGTRGGTDTQYF. The CDR3, as DNA: TGTGCCTGGAGTGCAGGGACTCGCGGAGGTACAGATACGCAGTATTTT.

This clone was observed a handful of times. The chain has TRBV5-5 and TRBJ1-6; no definite D call. This CDR3 is 13 amino acids long. Trimming left V 4 bases short and J 8 bases short, with 10 bases between. Germline V gene sequence: CDR1 SGHKS, CDR2 YYEKEE (reference sequence). In DNA form, the CDR3 reads TGTGCCAGCAGCCCGGAACGGGATTCACCCCTCCACTTT. This translates into CASSPERDSPLHF.

The gene calls are TRBV6-5 and TRBJ1-5, with D possibly matching TRBD1 (6 bases). V shed 5 bases and J shed 7 bases, with 18 bases lying between them. There are 15 residues in the CDR3. Germline V gene data show CDR1 as MNHEY and CDR2 as SVGAGI. The CDR3 nucleotides read TGTGCCAGCAGTCCTAGACAGGCGCGGATCCAGCCCCAGCATTTT. Amino acids: CASSPRQARIQPQHF.

The chain uses TRBV6-5 and TRBJ2-7; tentative D call: TRBD1 (6 bases). Trimming pared 6 bases from V and 7 bases from J, leaving 22 bases between. This CDR3 is 15 amino acids long. Germline CDR1 MNHEY, CDR2 SVGAGI. CDR3 sequence (DNA): TGTGCCAGCAGCGCCCTTGCGGACAGTCCCTTAGAGCAGTACTTC. Its protein is CASSALADSPLEQYF.

This clone was detected a few times. The rearrangement uses TRBV2 and TRBJ2-3; the match to TRBD2 covers 10 bases. V dropped 7 bases and J dropped 1; count of bases not matched to a gene: 2. Germline V CDR1 and CDR2: SNHLY, FYNNEI. This CDR3 comprises 14 residues. This CDR3 is CASTLAGGTDTQYF. The CDR3 DNA is TGTGCCAGCACCCTAGCGGGGGGCACAGATACGCAGTATTTT.

This chain joins TRBV6-1 and TRBJ2-5, with unresolved D. CDR3 length: 10 residues. V lost 7 bases to trimming and J lost 5 bases, with 5 bases between them. CDR1 MNHNS and CDR2 SASEGT come from the germline V gene. Here the CDR3 reads CASNSETQYF. In DNA, the CDR3 is TGTGCCAGCAATTCTGAGACCCAGTACTTC.

This clone appeared a few times. The DNA for the CDR3 is TGCAGCGTTGAGGCCCCACTCGGCGGGGGGGAGACCCAGTACTTC. Amino acids: CSVEAPLGGGETQYF. The rearrangement joins TRBV29-1 to TRBJ2-5; TRBD2 aligns across 8 bases. From germline, CDR1 is SQVTM and CDR2 ANQGSEA. Trimming cost V 3 bases and J 5 bases; bases outside gene matches: 11. The CDR3 is 15 residues long.

This clone has a handful of counts. Here the CDR3 reads CASRLTGGNTEAFF. CDR3 DNA sequence: TGTGCCAGCCGATTGACAGGGGGGAACACTGAAGCTTTCTTT. The chain couples TRBV11-2 to TRBJ1-1, with 9 nucleotides matching TRBD1. The CDR3 has 14 residues. V shed 8 bases and J 1 base; nucleotides not matched to a gene: 5. Germline V lookup: CDR1 SGHAT, CDR2 FQNNGV.

The chain couples TRBV21-1 to TRBJ1-3; the DNA was not compared with TRBD1, the D call given in the table. TRBV21-1 is a pseudogene locus. The CDR3 totals 19 residues. CDR3 protein: CASSKHRRDSLVSGNTIYF. The CDR3 nucleotides are TGTGCCAGCAGCAAACACCGCCGGGACAGTCTCGTCTCTGGAAACACCATATATTTT.

The sample holds a few counts of this clone. The chain recombines TRBV5-1 with TRBJ2-3, with a tentative D call TRBD1 (6 bases). Trimming shortened V by 0 bases and J by 5 bases, and 13 bases separated the two germline ends. Looked up from germline, CDR1 is SGHRS and CDR2 is YFSETQ. There are 15 residues in the CDR3. The CDR3 is CASSLAGGGRDTQYF. CDR3 coding DNA: TGCGCCAGCAGCTTGGCCGGTGGGGGCAGAGATACGCAGTATTTT.

This clone has a handful of counts. The J gene is TRBJ2-7, the V gene TRBV28, with a tentative D call TRBD1 (5 bases). CDR1 is MDHEN, CDR2 SYDVKM, per germline. The CDR3 consists of 11 residues. V shed 5 bases and J shed 5 bases, with 7 bases lying between them. The CDR3 DNA is TGTGCCAGCAGTAGGGGTAACGAGCAGTACTTC. Translating gives CASSRGNEQYF. Supplemented by reference TRBV28 and TRBJ2-7, the full variable domain reads DVKVTQSSRYLVKRTGEKVFLECVQDMDHENMFWYRQDPGLGLRLIYFSYDVKMKEKGDIPEGYSVSREKKERFSLILESASTNQTSMYLCASSRGNEQYFGPGTRLTVT.

This clone was counted only a few times. J is TRBJ1-5 and V is TRBV7-2; D gene ambiguous. With 3 bases removed from V and 0 bases from J, the gap between germline ends came to 9 bases. The germline gives CDR1 SGHTA, CDR2 FQGNSA. This CDR3 has 15 amino acids. This CDR3 is CASSFLSYSNQPQHF. CDR3 DNA sequence: TGTGCCAGCAGCTTTCTTAGTTATAGCAATCAGCCCCAGCATTTT.